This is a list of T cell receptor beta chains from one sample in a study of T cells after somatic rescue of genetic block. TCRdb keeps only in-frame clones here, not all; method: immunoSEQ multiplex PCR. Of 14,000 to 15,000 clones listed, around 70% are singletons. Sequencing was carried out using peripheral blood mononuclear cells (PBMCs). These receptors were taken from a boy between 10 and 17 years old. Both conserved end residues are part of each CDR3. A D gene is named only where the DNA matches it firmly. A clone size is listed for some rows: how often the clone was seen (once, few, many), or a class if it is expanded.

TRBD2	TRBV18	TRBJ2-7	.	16	TGTGCCAGCTCAACTCCGGGACTAGCGGGTTCCTACGAGCAGTACTTC	CASSTPGLAGSYEQYF
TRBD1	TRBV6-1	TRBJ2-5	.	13	TGTGCCAGCAGTGGGACAGGGCAAGAGACCCAGTACTTC	CASSGTGQETQYF
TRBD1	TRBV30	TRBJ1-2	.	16	TGTGCCTGGAGCCGGGACAGGGCACTAGCTAACTATGGCTACACCTTC	CAWSRDRALANYGYTF
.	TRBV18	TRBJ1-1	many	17	TGTGCCAGCTCTCCAAGGGTCCAAGGGGCTGGGAACACTGAAGCTTTCTTT	CASSPRVQGAGNTEAFF
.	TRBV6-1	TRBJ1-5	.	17	TGTGCCAGCAGTGAGTATTATAGGCAGGCCTCCAATCAGCCCCAGCATTTT	CASSEYYRQASNQPQHF
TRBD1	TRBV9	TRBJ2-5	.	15	TGTGCCAGCAGCGTTATGTCTGGGACAGGGGGGACCCAGTACTTC	CASSVMSGTGGTQYF
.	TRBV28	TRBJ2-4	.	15	TGTGCCAGCGTTGACAGGACGGGGACCAAAAACATTCAGTACTTC	CASVDRTGTKNIQYF
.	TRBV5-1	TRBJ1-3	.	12	TGCGCCAGCAGCTTGGAGGGAAACACCATATATTTT	CASSLEGNTIYF
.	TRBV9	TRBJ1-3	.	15	TGTGCCAGCAGCCCACCCAGGGCGGTCGGAAACACCATATATTTT	CASSPPRAVGNTIYF
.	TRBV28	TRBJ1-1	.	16	TGTGCCAGCAGTTTATGGTTGCGGTTGAGGAACACTGAAGCTTTCTTT	CASSLWLRLRNTEAFF
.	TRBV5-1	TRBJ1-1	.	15	TGCGCCAGCAGCCGCTGGACCGGGCCAGGCACTGAAGCTTTCTTT	CASSRWTGPGTEAFF
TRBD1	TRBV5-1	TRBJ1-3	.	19	TGCGCCAGCAGCATCACCTTGACAGGGATGCATGGCTCTGGAAACACCATATATTTT	CASSITLTGMHGSGNTIYF
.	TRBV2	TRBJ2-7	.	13	TGTGCCAGCAACGCCGGTTTAACCTACGAGCAGTACTTC	CASNAGLTYEQYF
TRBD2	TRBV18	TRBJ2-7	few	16	TGTGCCAGCTCACCCGCCGGGACTAGCGGCTCCTACGAGCAGTACTTC	CASSPAGTSGSYEQYF
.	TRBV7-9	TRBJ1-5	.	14	TGTGCCAGCAGCTCTACGGGGTTCAATCAGCCCCAGCATTTT	CASSSTGFNQPQHF
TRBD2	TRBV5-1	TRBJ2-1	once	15	TGCGCCAGCAGTCTCCGATCTAGCGGGAGGAATGAGCAGTTCTTC	CASSLRSSGRNEQFF
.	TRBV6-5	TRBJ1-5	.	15	TGTGCCAGCAGTCTAGGGGGTTTGAGCAATCAGCCCCAGCATTTT	CASSLGGLSNQPQHF
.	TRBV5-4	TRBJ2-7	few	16	TGTGCCAGCAGCTTACCCGACAGCCCGTCTTTCTACGAGCAGTACTTC	CASSLPDSPSFYEQYF
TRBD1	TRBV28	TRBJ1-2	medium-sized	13	TGTGCCAGCAGTGCGGACAGGGGGCATGGCTACACCTTC	CASSADRGHGYTF
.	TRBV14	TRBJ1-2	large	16	TGTGCCAGCAGCCAACACCGAAGGGCCCCTAACTATGGCTACACCTTC	CASSQHRRAPNYGYTF